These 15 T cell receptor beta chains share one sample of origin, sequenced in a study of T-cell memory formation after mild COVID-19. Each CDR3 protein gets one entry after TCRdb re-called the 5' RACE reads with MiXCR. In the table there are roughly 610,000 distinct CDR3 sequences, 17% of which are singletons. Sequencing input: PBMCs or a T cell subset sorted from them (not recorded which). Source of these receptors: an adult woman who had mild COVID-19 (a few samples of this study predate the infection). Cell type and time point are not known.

CDR3 bases: TGTGCCATACCTAAAGGGGGCTTGGGCGAGCAGTACTTC. It codes for CAIPKGGLGEQYF. The chain links TRBV2 to TRBJ2-7, with TRBD1 matching over 7 bases. The CDR3 covers 13 residues. Trimming cost V 10 bases and J 6 bases; bases outside gene matches: 12. Per germline, CDR1 SNHLY and CDR2 FYNNEI.

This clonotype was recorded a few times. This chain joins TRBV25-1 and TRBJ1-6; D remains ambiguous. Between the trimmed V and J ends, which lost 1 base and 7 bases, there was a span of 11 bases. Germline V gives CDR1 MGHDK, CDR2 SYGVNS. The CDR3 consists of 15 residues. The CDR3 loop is CASSESWGYNSPLHF. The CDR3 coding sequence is TGTGCCAGCAGTGAATCATGGGGATACAATTCACCCCTCCACTTT.

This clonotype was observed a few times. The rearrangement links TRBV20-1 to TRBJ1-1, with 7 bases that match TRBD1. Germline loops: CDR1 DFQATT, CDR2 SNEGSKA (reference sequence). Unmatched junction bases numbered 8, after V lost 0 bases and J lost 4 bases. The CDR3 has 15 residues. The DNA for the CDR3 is TGCAGTGCTAGAGACCGACAGGGCCTAAGCACTGAAGCTTTCTTT. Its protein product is CSARDRQGLSTEAFF.

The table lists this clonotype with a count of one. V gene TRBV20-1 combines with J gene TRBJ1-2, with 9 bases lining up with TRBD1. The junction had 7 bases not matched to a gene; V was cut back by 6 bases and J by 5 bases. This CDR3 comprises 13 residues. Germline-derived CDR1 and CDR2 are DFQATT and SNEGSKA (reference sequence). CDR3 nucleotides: TGCAGTGCAAAGGACAGGGGACCTTATGGCTACACCTTC. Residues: CSAKDRGPYGYTF.

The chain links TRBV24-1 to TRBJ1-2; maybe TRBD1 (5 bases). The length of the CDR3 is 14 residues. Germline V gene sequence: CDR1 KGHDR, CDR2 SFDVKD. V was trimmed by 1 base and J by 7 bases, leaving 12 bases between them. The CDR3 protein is CATSDFRQGSGYTF. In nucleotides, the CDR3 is TGTGCCACCAGTGATTTCCGGCAGGGAAGTGGCTACACCTTC.

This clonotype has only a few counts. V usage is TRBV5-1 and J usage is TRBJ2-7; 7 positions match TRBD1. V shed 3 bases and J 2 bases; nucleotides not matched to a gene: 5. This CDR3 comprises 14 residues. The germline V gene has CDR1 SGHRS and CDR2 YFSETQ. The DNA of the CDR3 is TGCGCCAGCAGCTCGATAACAGGGGCCTACGAGCAGTACTTC. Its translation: CASSSITGAYEQYF.

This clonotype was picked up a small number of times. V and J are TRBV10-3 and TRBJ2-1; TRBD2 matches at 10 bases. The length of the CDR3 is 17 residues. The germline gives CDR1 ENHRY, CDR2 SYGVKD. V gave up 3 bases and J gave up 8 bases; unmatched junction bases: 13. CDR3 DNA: TGTGCCATCAGTGAAAGGGGAGGGGCTAGCGGGAGCCATGAGCAGTTCTTC. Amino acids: CAISERGGASGSHEQFF.

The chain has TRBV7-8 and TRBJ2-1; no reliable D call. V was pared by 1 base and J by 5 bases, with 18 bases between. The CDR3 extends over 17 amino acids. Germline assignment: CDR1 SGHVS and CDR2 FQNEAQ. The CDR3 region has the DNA TGTGCCAGCAGCTTAGTGTCGGCCCGATGGGCCCACAATGAGCAGTTCTTC. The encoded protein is CASSLVSARWAHNEQFF.

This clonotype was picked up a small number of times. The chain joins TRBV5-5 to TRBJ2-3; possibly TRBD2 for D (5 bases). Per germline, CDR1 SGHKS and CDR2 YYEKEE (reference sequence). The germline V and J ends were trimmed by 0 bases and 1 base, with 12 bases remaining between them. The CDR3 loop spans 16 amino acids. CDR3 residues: CASSLGIERRTDTQYF. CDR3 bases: TGTGCCAGCAGCTTGGGAATCGAGCGGCGCACAGATACGCAGTATTTT.

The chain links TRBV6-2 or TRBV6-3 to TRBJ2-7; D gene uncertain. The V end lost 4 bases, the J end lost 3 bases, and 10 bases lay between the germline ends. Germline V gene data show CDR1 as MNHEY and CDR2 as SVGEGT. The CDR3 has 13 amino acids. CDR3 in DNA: TGTGCCAGCAGTTTGTGGGATAACTACGAGCAGTACTTC. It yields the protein CASSLWDNYEQYF.

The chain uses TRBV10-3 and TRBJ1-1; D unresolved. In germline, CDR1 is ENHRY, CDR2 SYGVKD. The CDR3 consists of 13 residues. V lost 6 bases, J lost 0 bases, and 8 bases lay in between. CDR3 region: CAIRAAMNTEAFF. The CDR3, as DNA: TGTGCCATCAGGGCGGCTATGAACACTGAAGCTTTCTTT.

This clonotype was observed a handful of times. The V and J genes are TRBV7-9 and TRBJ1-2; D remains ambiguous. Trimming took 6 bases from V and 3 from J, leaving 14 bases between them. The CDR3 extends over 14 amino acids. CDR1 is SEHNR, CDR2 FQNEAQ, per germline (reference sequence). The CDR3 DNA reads TGTGCCAGCAGGCCAAATGACGGGTACTATGGCTACACCTTC. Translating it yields CASRPNDGYYGYTF.

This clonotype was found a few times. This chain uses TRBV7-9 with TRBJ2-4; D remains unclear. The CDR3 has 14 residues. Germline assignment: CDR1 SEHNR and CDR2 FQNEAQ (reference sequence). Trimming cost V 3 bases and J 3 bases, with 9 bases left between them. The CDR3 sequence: CASSFELDKNIQYF. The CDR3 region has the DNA TGTGCCAGCAGCTTTGAATTGGACAAAAACATTCAGTACTTC.

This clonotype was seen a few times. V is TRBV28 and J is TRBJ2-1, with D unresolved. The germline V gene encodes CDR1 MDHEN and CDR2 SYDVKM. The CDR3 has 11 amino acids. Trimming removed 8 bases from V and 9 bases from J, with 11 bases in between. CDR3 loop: CASGLAREQFF. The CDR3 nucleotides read TGTGCCAGCGGGTTAGCCCGTGAGCAGTTCTTC.

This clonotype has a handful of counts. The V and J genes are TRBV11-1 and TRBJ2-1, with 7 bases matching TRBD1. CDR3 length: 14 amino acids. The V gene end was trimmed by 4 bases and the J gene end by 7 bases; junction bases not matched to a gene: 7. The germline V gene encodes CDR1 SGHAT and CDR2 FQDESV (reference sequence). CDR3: CASSSGGSVNEQFF. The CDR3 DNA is TGTGCCAGCAGCTCAGGGGGTTCTGTTAATGAGCAGTTCTTC. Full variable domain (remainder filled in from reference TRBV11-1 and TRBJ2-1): EAEVAQSPRYKITEKSQAVAFWCDPISGHATLYWYRQILGQGPELLVQFQDESVVDDSQLPKDRFSAERLKGVDSTLKIQPAELGDSAMYLCASSSGGSVNEQFFGPGTRLTVL.